Listed below are T cell receptor beta chains from one sample, sequenced in a study of cytomegalovirus exposure and HLA in healthy donors. Clones were sequenced by immunoSEQ multiplex PCR, and TCRdb holds only the in-frame ones, with some missing. The data hold about 260,000 clones, with about 90% observed a single time. The sequenced sample was PBMCs. Source of these receptors: a woman in her twenties or thirties in good health and CMV-seronegative. Both conserved end residues are part of each CDR3. A D gene is named only where the DNA matches it firmly. Clone size is stated in some rows and not others, as once, few, many or a class when expanded.

d_call	clone_size	cdr3_length	v_call	j_call	cdr3_nt	cdr3_aa
NA	NA	13	TRBV5-1	TRBJ2-1	TGCGCCAGCAGCTTCGGGACAAACAATGAGCAGTTCTTC	CASSFGTNNEQFF
TRBD1	NA	14	TRBV29-1	TRBJ2-7	TGCAGCGTACGACAGGGGGCCCCAAACTACGAGCAGTACTTC	CSVRQGAPNYEQYF
NA	NA	13	TRBV29-1	TRBJ2-2	TGCAGCGTTGTCTACTCTTCCACCGGGGAGCTGTTTTTT	CSVVYSSTGELFF
NA	once	16	TRBV13	TRBJ2-2	TGTGCCAGCAGCTTATCCCCTAAAATAGTCCCCGGGGAGCTGTTTTTT	CASSLSPKIVPGELFF
NA	NA	18	TRBV15	TRBJ2-7	TGTGCCACCAGCAGAGATCCCCCCGACAGGTATGGGGCCTACGAGCAGTACTTC	CATSRDPPDRYGAYEQYF
NA	NA	15	TRBV7-2	TRBJ2-7	TGTGCCAGCAGCTTAGTTGGGGGTCCCTACTACGAGCAGTACTTC	CASSLVGGPYYEQYF
NA	NA	13	TRBV9	TRBJ2-3	TGTGCCAGCAGCGTAGGGGTCCAAGATACGCAGTATTTT	CASSVGVQDTQYF
NA	NA	14	TRBV14	TRBJ2-3	TGTGCCAGCAGCCAAGCCCTCTTTCCAGATACGCAGTATTTT	CASSQALFPDTQYF
NA	NA	15	TRBV28	TRBJ2-5	TGTGCCAGCACCTACCGGGACCCTCACCCGGAGACCCAGTACTTC	CASTYRDPHPETQYF
NA	NA	16	TRBV5-1	TRBJ2-4	TGCGCCAGCAGCTGGACTGGTAACCTAGCCAAAAACATTCAGTACTTC	CASSWTGNLAKNIQYF
NA	NA	15	TRBV11-3	TRBJ1-1	TGTGCCAGCAGCTTATCCACCGGGACCGCCCGTGAAGCTTTCTTT	CASSLSTGTAREAFF
NA	NA	15	TRBV4-2	TRBJ2-7	TGTGCCAGCAGCCAAGAAGATTCCAGCTCCTACGAGCAGTACTTC	CASSQEDSSSYEQYF
NA	NA	17	TRBV25-1	TRBJ2-1	TGTGCCAGCAGTGAACTCACAGGAGGGGGATCCTACAATGAGCAGTTCTTC	CASSELTGGGSYNEQFF
NA	NA	13	TRBV5-4	TRBJ1-2	TGTGCCAGCAGCTCGGGGGGGACATCGGGCTACACCTTC	CASSSGGTSGYTF
NA	NA	14	TRBV15	TRBJ1-5	TGTGCCACCAGCAGAGTGGCAGACAATCAGCCCCAGCATTTT	CATSRVADNQPQHF
TRBD1	NA	15	TRBV5-1	TRBJ1-4	TGCGCCAGCAGCCGTTCGGACAGGGAATATGAAAAACTGTTTTTT	CASSRSDREYEKLFF
NA	NA	15	TRBV6-5	TRBJ2-1	TGTGCCAGCAGTTACCTGGAGGCGGGTTACAATGAGCAGTTCTTC	CASSYLEAGYNEQFF
NA	NA	15	TRBV6-5	TRBJ2-1	TGTGCCAGCAGCTTGGAGACGAGCTCCTACAATGAGCAGTTCTTC	CASSLETSSYNEQFF
NA	NA	14	TRBV28	TRBJ2-7	TGTGCCAGCAGTTGGCGGGGTACAGGATACGAGCAGTACTTC	CASSWRGTGYEQYF
NA	few	13	TRBV5-1	TRBJ1-4	TGCGCCAGCAGCGGCGAGGGTTTGGAAAAACTGTTTTTT	CASSGEGLEKLFF
NA	NA	13	TRBV27	TRBJ2-7	TGTGCCAGCAGTTTCGGGATCTCCTACGAGCAGTACTTC	CASSFGISYEQYF
TRBD1	NA	13	TRBV10-3	TRBJ1-2	TGTGCCACCTCGACAGGGGCAAACTATGGCTACACCTTC	CATSTGANYGYTF
NA	NA	16	TRBV7-3	TRBJ1-1	TGTGCCAGCAGCTTATCTCCGGCAGGCTCTGGGACTGAAGCTTTCTTT	CASSLSPAGSGTEAFF
TRBD2	NA	15	TRBV5-4	TRBJ2-5	TGTGCCAGCAGCTTGGTTGCGGGAGGGCAAGAGACCCAGTACTTC	CASSLVAGGQETQYF
TRBD1	NA	15	TRBV5-1	TRBJ2-5	TGCGCCAGCAGCAAAGGGGACAGATTCCAAGAGACCCAGTACTTC	CASSKGDRFQETQYF
TRBD2	NA	16	TRBV6-4	TRBJ2-3	TGTGCCAGCAGTGACTCACTAGCGGGAGGCACAGATACGCAGTATTTT	CASSDSLAGGTDTQYF
NA	NA	16	TRBV7-9	TRBJ1-5	TGTGCCAGCAGCTTAGCGGGAGGGTTTAGCAATCAGCCCCAGCATTTT	CASSLAGGFSNQPQHF
TRBD1	NA	16	TRBV4-3	TRBJ2-5	TGCGCCAGCAGCCAACCAAGACAGGGCCCACGGGAGACCCAGTACTTC	CASSQPRQGPRETQYF
TRBD2	NA	15	TRBV27	TRBJ2-7	TGTGCCAGCAGTTGGGGGACTAGCGGGAACTACGAGCAGTACTTC	CASSWGTSGNYEQYF
NA	NA	13	TRBV29-1	TRBJ2-3	TGCAGCGTTCGGACAGCCTCCACAGATACGCAGTATTTT	CSVRTASTDTQYF
NA	NA	13	TRBV9	TRBJ2-1	TGTGCCAGCAGCGGAGGACTAACTAATGAGCAGTTCTTC	CASSGGLTNEQFF
TRBD1	NA	14	TRBV18	TRBJ1-4	TGTGCCAGCTCACCGACAGGGGGAAATGAAAAACTGTTTTTT	CASSPTGGNEKLFF
TRBD2	once	16	TRBV9	TRBJ2-7	TGTGCCAGCAGCGCTTCCGGGACTAGCATTCCCTACGAGCAGTACTTC	CASSASGTSIPYEQYF
NA	NA	15	TRBV19	TRBJ1-1	TGTGCCAGTAGTATAGGAGGGGGGGGGAGCACTGAAGCTTTCTTT	CASSIGGGGSTEAFF
TRBD2	NA	14	TRBV11-1	TRBJ2-3	TGTGCCAGCAGCTCTGGGCGGGAGGGGAATACGCAGTATTTT	CASSSGREGNTQYF
TRBD1	NA	12	TRBV28	TRBJ2-7	TGTGCCACCCGGACAGGGGGCCACGAGCAGTACTTC	CATRTGGHEQYF
TRBD2	NA	16	TRBV30	TRBJ2-1	TGTGCCTGCTCATATAGCGGGGAGGGGACTTACAATGAGCAGTTCTTC	CACSYSGEGTYNEQFF